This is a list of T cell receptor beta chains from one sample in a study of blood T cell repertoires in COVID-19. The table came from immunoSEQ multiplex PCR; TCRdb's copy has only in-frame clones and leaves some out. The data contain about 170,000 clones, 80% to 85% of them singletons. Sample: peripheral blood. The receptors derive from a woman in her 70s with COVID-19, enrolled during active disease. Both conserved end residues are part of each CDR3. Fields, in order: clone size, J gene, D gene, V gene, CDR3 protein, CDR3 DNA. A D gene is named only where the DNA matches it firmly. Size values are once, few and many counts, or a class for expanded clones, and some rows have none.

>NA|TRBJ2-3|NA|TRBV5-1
CASSLGQSDTQYF
TGCGCCAGCAGCTTGGGCCAGTCAGATACGCAGTATTTT
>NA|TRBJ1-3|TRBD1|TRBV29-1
CSVPETGARNTIYF
TGCAGCGTCCCCGAGACAGGGGCAAGAAACACCATATATTTT
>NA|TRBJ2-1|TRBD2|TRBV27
CASTGTSDLSYNEQFF
TGTGCCAGCACCGGGACTAGCGATCTCTCCTACAATGAGCAGTTCTTC
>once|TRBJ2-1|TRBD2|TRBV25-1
CASSEARRAGVYNEQFF
TGTGCCAGCAGTGAAGCCCGTCGCGCGGGGGTTTACAATGAGCAGTTCTTC
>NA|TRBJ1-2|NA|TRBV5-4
CASSFRTSVGYTF
TGTGCCAGCAGCTTCCGGACTTCGGTTGGCTACACCTTC
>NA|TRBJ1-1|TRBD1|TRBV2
CASSVGQFTEAFF
TGTGCCAGCAGTGTGGGACAGTTCACTGAAGCTTTCTTT
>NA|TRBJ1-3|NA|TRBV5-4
CASSLAPSSGRSGNTIYF
TGTGCCAGCAGCTTGGCACCTTCTTCAGGGAGGTCAGGAAACACCATATATTTT
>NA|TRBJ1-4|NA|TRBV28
CASSKHRVAKEKLFF
TGTGCCAGCAGTAAACACAGGGTCGCCAAGGAAAAACTGTTTTTT
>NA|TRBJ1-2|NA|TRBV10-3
CAISESGGDSGYTF
TGTGCCATCAGTGAGTCAGGAGGGGATAGTGGCTACACCTTC
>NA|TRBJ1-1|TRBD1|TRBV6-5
CASSWGGQGLNTEAFF
TGTGCCAGCAGTTGGGGGGGACAGGGATTAAACACTGAAGCTTTCTTT
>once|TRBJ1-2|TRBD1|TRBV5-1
CASYSGTVINYGYTF
TGCGCCAGTTATTCCGGGACAGTTATTAACTATGGCTACACCTTC
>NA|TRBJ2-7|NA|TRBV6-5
CASSNTRQAYEQYF
TGTGCCAGCAGCAATACTCGACAGGCCTACGAGCAGTACTTC
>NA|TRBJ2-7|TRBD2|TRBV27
CASSIDPRLAGVSEQYF
TGTGCCAGCAGTATTGACCCTCGACTAGCGGGAGTGAGCGAGCAGTACTTC
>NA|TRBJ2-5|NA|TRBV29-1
CSVAHGSGGETQYF
TGCAGCGTCGCTCATGGCAGCGGCGGAGAGACCCAGTACTTC
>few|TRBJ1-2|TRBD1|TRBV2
CASSVGQGLRGYTF
TGTGCCAGCAGCGTGGGACAGGGCCTTCGGGGCTACACCTTC
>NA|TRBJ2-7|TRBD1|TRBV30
CAWSVSGTGVYEQYF
TGTGCCTGGAGTGTTTCCGGGACAGGGGTCTACGAGCAGTACTTC
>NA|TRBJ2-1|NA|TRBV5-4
CASSVQWGVSDEQFF
TGTGCCAGCAGCGTACAGTGGGGGGTCTCCGATGAGCAGTTCTTC
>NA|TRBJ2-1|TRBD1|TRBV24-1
CATTTRDRGINEQFF
TGTGCCACCACGACCCGGGACAGGGGAATCAATGAGCAGTTCTTC
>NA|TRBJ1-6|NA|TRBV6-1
CASSDNRQGISSPLHF
TGTGCCAGCAGTGATAATCGGCAGGGGATAAGTTCACCCCTCCACTTT
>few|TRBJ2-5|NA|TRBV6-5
CASSTRHNQETQYF
TGTGCCAGCAGTACCCGACATAACCAAGAGACCCAGTACTTC
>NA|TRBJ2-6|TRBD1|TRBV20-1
CSARGQGALTF
TGCAGTGCTAGAGGACAGGGGGCGTTGACTTTC
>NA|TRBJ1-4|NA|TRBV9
CASSAGTNEKLFF
TGTGCCAGCAGCGCAGGGACTAATGAAAAACTGTTTTTT
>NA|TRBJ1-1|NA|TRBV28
CASSLRVRYEAFF
TGTGCCAGCAGTTTGAGGGTTCGTTATGAAGCTTTCTTT
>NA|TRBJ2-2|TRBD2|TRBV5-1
CASSLVKLAGVQNTGELFF
TGCGCCAGCAGCTTGGTAAAACTAGCGGGAGTACAGAACACCGGGGAGCTGTTTTTT
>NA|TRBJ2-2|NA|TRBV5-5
CASSLAPRGSTGELFF
TGTGCCAGCAGCTTGGCTCCCCGGGGGAGCACCGGGGAGCTGTTTTTT
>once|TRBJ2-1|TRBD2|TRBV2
CASTVAGGPYNEQFF
TGTGCCAGCACTGTAGCGGGGGGGCCTTATAATGAGCAGTTCTTC
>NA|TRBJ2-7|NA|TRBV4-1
CASSPIGGSSYEQYF
TGCGCCAGCAGCCCGATTGGGGGCAGCTCCTACGAGCAGTACTTC
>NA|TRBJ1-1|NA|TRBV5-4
CASSLWTERNTEAFF
TGTGCCAGCAGCTTGTGGACAGAAAGGAACACTGAAGCTTTCTTT
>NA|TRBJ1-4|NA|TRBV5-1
CASSPQATNEKLFF
TGCGCCAGCAGCCCCCAGGCAACTAATGAAAAACTGTTTTTT
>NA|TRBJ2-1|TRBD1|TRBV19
CASSPDRGATSEQFF
TGTGCCAGTAGTCCCGACAGGGGGGCCACCTCGGAGCAGTTCTTC
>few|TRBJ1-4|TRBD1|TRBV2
CASWGTGGEKLFF
TGTGCCTCATGGGGGACAGGGGGTGAAAAACTGTTTTTT
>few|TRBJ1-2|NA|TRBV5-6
CASSSRGGWDYGYTF
TGTGCCAGCAGCTCCAGAGGAGGCTGGGACTATGGCTACACCTTC
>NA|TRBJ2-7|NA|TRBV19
CASKVADEAYEQYF
TGTGCCAGTAAGGTCGCGGATGAGGCCTACGAGCAGTACTTC
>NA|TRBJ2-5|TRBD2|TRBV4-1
CASSQEGDYPQETQYF
TGCGCCAGCAGCCAAGAAGGGGACTACCCTCAAGAGACCCAGTACTTC
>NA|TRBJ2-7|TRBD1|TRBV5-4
CASTQGGQGASEQYF
TGTGCCAGCACCCAAGGGGGACAGGGAGCGAGCGAGCAGTACTTC
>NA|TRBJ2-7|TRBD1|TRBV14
CASSPRGGVGYEQYF
TGTGCCAGCAGCCCTCGAGGGGGCGTTGGGTACGAGCAGTACTTC
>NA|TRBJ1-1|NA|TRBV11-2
CASSSLLRGEGTEAFF
TGTGCCAGCAGCTCCCTCCTAAGGGGCGAAGGGACTGAAGCTTTCTTT
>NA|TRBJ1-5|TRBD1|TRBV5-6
CASSRLFDRVDQPQHF
TGTGCCAGCAGCCGATTATTCGACAGGGTAGACCAGCCCCAGCATTTT
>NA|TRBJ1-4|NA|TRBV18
CASSSTGDNEKLFF
TGTGCCAGCTCGTCGACAGGAGATAATGAAAAACTGTTTTTT
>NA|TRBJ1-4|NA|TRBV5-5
CASSWSPENEKLFF
TGTGCCAGCAGCTGGTCGCCCGAGAATGAAAAACTGTTTTTT
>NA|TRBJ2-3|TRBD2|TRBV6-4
CASSPSHGRSTDTQYF
TGTGCCAGCAGCCCCTCCCACGGGAGGTCCACAGATACGCAGTATTTT
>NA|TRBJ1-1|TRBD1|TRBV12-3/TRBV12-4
CASSSGGATEAFF
TGTGCCAGCAGTTCAGGGGGAGCCACTGAAGCTTTCTTT
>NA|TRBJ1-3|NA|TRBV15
CATSTLGLNSGNTIYF
TGTGCCACCAGCACTCTGGGCCTGAACTCTGGAAACACCATATATTTT
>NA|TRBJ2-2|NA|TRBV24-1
CATSDFWSGRGQVGTGELFF
TGTGCCACCAGTGATTTTTGGTCAGGGCGAGGCCAAGTCGGTACCGGGGAGCTGTTTTTT
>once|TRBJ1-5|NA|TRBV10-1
CASSDRTDSNQPQHF
TGCGCCAGCAGTGATCGGACAGATAGCAATCAGCCCCAGCATTTT
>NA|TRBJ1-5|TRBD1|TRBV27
CASSKSGQGGQPQHF
TGTGCCAGCAGCAAGTCGGGACAGGGTGGTCAGCCCCAGCATTTT
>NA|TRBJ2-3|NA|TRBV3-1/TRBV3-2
CASSQAFFSDTQYF
TGTGCCAGCAGCCAAGCGTTCTTCTCAGATACGCAGTATTTT
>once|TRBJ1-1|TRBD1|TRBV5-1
CASSLGLTGVMNTEAFF
TGCGCCAGCAGCTTGGGGCTGACAGGGGTGATGAACACTGAAGCTTTCTTT
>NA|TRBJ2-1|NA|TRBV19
CASRPEKYNEQFF
TGTGCCAGTAGACCGGAGAAGTATAATGAGCAGTTCTTC
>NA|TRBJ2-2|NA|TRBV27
CASSLAPGTGELFF
TGTGCCAGCAGCCTTGCTCCGGGCACCGGGGAGCTGTTTTTT
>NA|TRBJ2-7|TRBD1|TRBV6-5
CASSRDRQYEQYF
TGTGCCAGCAGCAGGGACAGGCAATACGAGCAGTACTTC
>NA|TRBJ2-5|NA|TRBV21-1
CASSKALFGGRLGETQYF
TGTGCCAGCAGCAAAGCGCTTTTTGGGGGGAGACTAGGGGAGACCCAGTACTTC
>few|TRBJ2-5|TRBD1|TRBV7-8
CASSLASRDREEQKTQYF
TGTGCCAGCAGCTTAGCAAGCAGGGACAGGGAAGAGCAAAAGACCCAGTACTTC
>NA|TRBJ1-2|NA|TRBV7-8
CASSLGDTRRTNGYTF
TGTGCCAGCAGCTTGGGGGACACCCGGAGAACTAATGGCTACACCTTC
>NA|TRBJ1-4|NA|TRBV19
CASSIGTVATNEKLFF
TGTGCCAGTAGTATAGGGACAGTAGCAACTAATGAAAAACTGTTTTTT